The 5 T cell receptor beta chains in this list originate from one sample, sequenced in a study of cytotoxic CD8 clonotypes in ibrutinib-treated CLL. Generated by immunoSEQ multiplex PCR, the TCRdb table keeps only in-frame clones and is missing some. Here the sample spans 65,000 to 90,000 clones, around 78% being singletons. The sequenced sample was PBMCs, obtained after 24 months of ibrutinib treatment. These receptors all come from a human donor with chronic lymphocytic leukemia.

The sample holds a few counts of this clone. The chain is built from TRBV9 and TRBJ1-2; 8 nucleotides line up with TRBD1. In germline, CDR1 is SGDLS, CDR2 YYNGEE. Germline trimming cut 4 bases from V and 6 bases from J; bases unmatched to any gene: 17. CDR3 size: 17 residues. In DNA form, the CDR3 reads TGTGCCAGCAGCCCAGGAGGGGACAGGATAACGAGACATGGCTACACCTTC. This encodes CASSPGGDRITRHGYTF. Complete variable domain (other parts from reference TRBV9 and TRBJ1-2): DSGVTQTPKHLITATGQRVTLRCSPRSGDLSVYWYQQSLDQGLQFLIQYYNGEERAKGNILERFSAQQFPDLHSELNLSSLELGDSALYFCASSPGGDRITRHGYTFGSGTRLTVV.

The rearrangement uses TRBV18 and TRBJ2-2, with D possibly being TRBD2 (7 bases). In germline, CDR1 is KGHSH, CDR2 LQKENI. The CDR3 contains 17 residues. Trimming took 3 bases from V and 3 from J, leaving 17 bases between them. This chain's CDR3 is CASSPRPGGADTGELFF. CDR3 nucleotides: TGTGCCAGCTCACCCCGCCCGGGGGGCGCAGACACCGGGGAGCTGTTTTTT.

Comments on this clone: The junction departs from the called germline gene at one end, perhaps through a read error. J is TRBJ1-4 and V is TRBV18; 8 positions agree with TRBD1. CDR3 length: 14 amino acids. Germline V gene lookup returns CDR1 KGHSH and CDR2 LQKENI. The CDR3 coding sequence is TGTGCCAGTTCACTCCAGGGGGCGGATGAAAAACTGTTTTTT. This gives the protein CASSLQGADEKLFF.

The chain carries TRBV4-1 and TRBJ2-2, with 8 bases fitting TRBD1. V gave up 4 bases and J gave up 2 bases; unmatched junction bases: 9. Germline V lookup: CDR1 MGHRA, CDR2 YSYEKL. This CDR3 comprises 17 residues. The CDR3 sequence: CASSPPWTGLNTGELFF. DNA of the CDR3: TGCGCCAGCAGCCCGCCGTGGACAGGGCTAAACACCGGGGAGCTGTTTTTT.

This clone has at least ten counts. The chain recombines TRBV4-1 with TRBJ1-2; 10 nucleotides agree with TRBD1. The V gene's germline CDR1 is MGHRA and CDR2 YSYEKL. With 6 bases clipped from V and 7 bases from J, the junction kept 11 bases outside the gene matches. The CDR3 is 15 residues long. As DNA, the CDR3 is TGCGCCAGCAGTCTGGACAGGGGGTTCAGGTCTGGCTACACCTTC. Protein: CASSLDRGFRSGYTF.